This T cell receptor (beta chain) emerged from a study of blood T cell repertoires in COVID-19. Trimming removed 5 bases from V and 4 bases from J; junction bases left unmatched: 5. The CDR3 is made up of 15 amino acids. Germline V gives CDR1 MNHEY, CDR2 SMNVEV (reference sequence). Assay: immunoSEQ multiplex PCR; the TCRdb copy retains only in-frame clones and omits some. The sample consists of 110,000 or so clones, around 76% of them appearing once. The sequenced sample consisted of peripheral blood. The rearrangement uses TRBV27 and TRBJ2-4; the match to TRBD2 covers 10 bases. The receptor comes from a woman aged 70 to 79 with acute or convalescent COVID-19. DNA for the CDR3: TGTGCCAGCAGTATTCTTAGCGGGGGGAAAAACATTCAGTACTTC. Translation gives CASSILSGGKNIQYF.